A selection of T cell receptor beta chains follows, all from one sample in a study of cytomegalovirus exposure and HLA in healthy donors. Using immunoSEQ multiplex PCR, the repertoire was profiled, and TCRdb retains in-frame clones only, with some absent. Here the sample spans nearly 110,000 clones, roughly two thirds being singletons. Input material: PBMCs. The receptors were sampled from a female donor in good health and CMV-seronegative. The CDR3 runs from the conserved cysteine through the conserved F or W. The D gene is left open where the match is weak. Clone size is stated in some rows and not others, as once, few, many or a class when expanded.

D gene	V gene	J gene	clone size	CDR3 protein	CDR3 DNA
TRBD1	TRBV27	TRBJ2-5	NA	CASSSWGDRANPGAQYF	TGTGCCAGCAGCTCATGGGGGGACAGGGCAAATCCGGGGGCCCAGTACTTC
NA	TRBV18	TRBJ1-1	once	CASSPGRGDTEAFF	TGTGCCAGCTCACCGGGTCGGGGGGACACTGAAGCTTTCTTT
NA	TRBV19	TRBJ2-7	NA	CASSISPGYEQYF	TGTGCCAGTAGTATCTCACCGGGCTACGAGCAGTACTTC
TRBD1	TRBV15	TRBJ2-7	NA	CATSRGQGVSYEQYF	TGTGCCACCAGCAGGGGACAGGGCGTTTCCTACGAGCAGTACTTC
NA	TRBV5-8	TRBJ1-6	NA	CASSFSQGQSPLHF	TGTGCCAGCAGCTTTAGCCAGGGTCAATCACCCCTCCACTTT
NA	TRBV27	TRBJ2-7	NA	CASSPTGGPYEQYF	TGTGCCAGCAGCCCCACCGGGGGTCCATACGAGCAGTACTTC
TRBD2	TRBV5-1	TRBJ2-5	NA	CASSASGLQETQYF	TGCGCCAGCAGCGCTAGCGGGCTACAAGAGACCCAGTACTTC
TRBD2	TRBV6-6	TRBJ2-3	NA	CASRDSGPPTDTQYF	TGTGCCAGCAGGGATAGCGGGCCCCCCACAGATACGCAGTATTTT
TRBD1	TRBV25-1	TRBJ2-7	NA	CASSELAGGYEQYF	TGTGCCAGCAGTGAATTGGCAGGGGGCTACGAGCAGTACTTC
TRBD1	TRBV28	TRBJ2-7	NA	CASKIPGTAYEQYF	TGTGCCAGCAAAATTCCCGGGACAGCCTACGAGCAGTACTTC
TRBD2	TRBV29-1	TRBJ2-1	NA	CSVEDSGRNNEQFF	TGCAGCGTTGAAGATAGCGGGAGGAACAATGAGCAGTTCTTC
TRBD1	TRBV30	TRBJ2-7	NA	CAWRAQGANWQQYF	TGTGCCTGGAGGGCACAGGGGGCGAACTGGCAGCAGTACTTC
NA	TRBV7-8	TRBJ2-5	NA	CASSSPTVQETQYF	TGTGCCAGCAGCTCCCCGACAGTCCAAGAGACCCAGTACTTC
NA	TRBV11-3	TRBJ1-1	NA	CASSLRAGEAFF	TGTGCCAGCAGCTTAAGGGCGGGTGAAGCTTTCTTT
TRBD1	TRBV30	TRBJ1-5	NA	CAWTPGTGENQPQHF	TGTGCCTGGACCCCCGGGACAGGGGAAAATCAGCCCCAGCATTTT
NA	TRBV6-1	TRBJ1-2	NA	CASSEGGGESGYTF	TGTGCCAGCAGTGAAGGAGGGGGGGAATCTGGCTACACCTTC
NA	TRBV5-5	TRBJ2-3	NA	CASSLGPDRDTQYF	TGTGCCAGCAGCTTGGGTCCCGACAGAGATACGCAGTATTTT
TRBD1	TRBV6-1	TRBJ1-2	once	CASTPDRAQGKGYTF	TGTGCCAGCACACCGGACAGGGCCCAAGGGAAGGGCTACACCTTC
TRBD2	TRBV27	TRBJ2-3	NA	CASRRLSGSALADTQYF	TGTGCCAGCAGAAGACTTAGCGGGAGTGCCCTAGCAGATACGCAGTATTTT
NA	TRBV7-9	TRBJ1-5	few	CASSLEDPRGRADQPQHF	TGTGCCAGCAGCTTAGAAGACCCCAGGGGAAGGGCGGATCAGCCCCAGCATTTT
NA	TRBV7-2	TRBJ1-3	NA	CASSTQGSGNTIYF	TGTGCCAGCAGCACACAGGGCTCTGGAAACACCATATATTTT
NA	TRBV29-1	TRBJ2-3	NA	CSVGGGSVADTQYF	TGCAGCGTTGGTGGGGGCAGCGTTGCAGATACGCAGTATTTT
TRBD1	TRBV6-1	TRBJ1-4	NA	CAKKITGTGVRKLFF	TGTGCCAAGAAAATTACCGGGACAGGGGTGAGAAAACTGTTTTTT
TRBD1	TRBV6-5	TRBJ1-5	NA	CASSYPAGGQPQHF	TGTGCCAGCAGTTACCCTGCAGGGGGTCAGCCCCAGCATTTT
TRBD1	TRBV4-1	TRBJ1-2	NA	CASSQPGQGNYGYTF	TGCGCCAGCAGCCAGCCGGGACAGGGGAACTATGGCTACACCTTC
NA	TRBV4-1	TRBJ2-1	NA	CASSPYAHNEQFF	TGCGCCAGCAGCCCCTATGCCCACAATGAGCAGTTCTTC
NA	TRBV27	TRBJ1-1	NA	CASSLNGGANTEAFF	TGTGCCAGCAGTTTAAACGGGGGGGCTAACACTGAAGCTTTCTTT
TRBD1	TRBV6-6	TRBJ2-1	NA	CASINTGTGTGEQFF	TGTGCCAGCATCAACACCGGGACAGGGACTGGGGAGCAGTTCTTC
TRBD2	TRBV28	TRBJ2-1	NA	CASSQSRLAGNEQFF	TGTGCCAGCAGCCAATCCCGACTAGCGGGAAATGAGCAGTTCTTC
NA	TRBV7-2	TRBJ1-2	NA	CASSLSGPGAYGYTF	TGTGCCAGCAGCCTATCCGGCCCAGGGGCCTATGGCTACACCTTC
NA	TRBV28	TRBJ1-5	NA	CASTLLKGSNQPQHF	TGTGCCAGCACTCTCCTCAAGGGGAGCAATCAGCCCCAGCATTTT
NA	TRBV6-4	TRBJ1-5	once	CASSDEGGQPQHF	TGTGCCAGCAGTGACGAGGGTGGACAGCCCCAGCATTTT
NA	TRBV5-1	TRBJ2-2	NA	CASLAGMNTGELFF	TGCGCCAGCCTCGCGGGGATGAACACCGGGGAGCTGTTTTTT
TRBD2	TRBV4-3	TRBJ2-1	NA	CASSQEGLASNEQFF	TGCGCCAGCAGCCAAGAGGGACTAGCCTCCAATGAGCAGTTCTTC
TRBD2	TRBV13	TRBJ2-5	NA	CASSLSMWSGGLAGVGETQYF	TGTGCCAGCAGCTTAAGCATGTGGAGTGGAGGACTAGCGGGAGTGGGAGAGACCCAGTACTTC
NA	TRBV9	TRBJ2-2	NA	CASAGVLRARGGELFF	TGTGCCAGCGCGGGTGTGTTGCGGGCCCGGGGCGGGGAGCTGTTTTTT
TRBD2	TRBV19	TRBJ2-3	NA	CAIMGAGGPDTQYF	TGTGCCATCATGGGAGCGGGAGGGCCCGATACGCAGTATTTT
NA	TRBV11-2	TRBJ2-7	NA	CASSPRGQIASYEQYF	TGTGCCAGCAGCCCAAGAGGACAGATTGCCTCCTACGAGCAGTACTTC
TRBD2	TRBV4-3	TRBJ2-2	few	CASSQDLAGSNTGELFF	TGCGCCAGCAGCCAAGATTTAGCGGGGTCGAACACCGGGGAGCTGTTTTTT
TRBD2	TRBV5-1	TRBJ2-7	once	CASSSTGSGILLGEQYF	TGCGCCAGCAGCTCCACCGGTAGCGGGATACTCCTCGGCGAGCAGTACTTC